Below are 18 T cell receptor beta chains sequenced from a single sample in a study of cytomegalovirus exposure and HLA in healthy donors. Primers included in the PCR were 60 Vbeta and 13 Jbeta primers. The table came from immunoSEQ multiplex PCR; TCRdb's copy has only in-frame clones and leaves some out. The repertoire includes roughly 200,000 clones, around 70% of them detected once, and roughly 2.8% sits in the top ten. Sequenced material: PBMCs. All receptors come from a male donor in good health and CMV-seronegative.

The rearrangement links TRBV19 to TRBJ2-2; D is ambiguous. The ends were cut back, 4 bases at V and 5 bases at J, with 11 bases in the middle. The CDR3 extends over 14 amino acids. Germline CDR1 is LNHDA and CDR2 is SQIVND (reference sequence). The CDR3 here is CASSTRTRTGELFF. The CDR3 nucleotides are TGTGCCAGTAGTACCCGTACCAGAACCGGGGAGCTGTTTTTT.

The chain employs TRBV7-8 and TRBJ2-5, with D uncertain. The DNA end lines up better with TRBJ2-7; the J call may be wrong. The CDR3 loop spans 14 amino acids. Germline loops: CDR1 SGHVS, CDR2 FQNEAQ. This CDR3 is CASSLGSSSYEQYF. The CDR3 DNA reads TGTGCCAGCAGCCTAGGGTCGAGCTCCTACGAGCAGTACTTC.

The rearrangement uses TRBV28 and TRBJ2-5; maybe TRBD2 (5 bases). V lost 5 bases and J lost 2, with 9 bases in between. Germline CDR1 is MDHEN and CDR2 is SYDVKM. CDR3 size: 13 residues. The CDR3 nucleotides read TGTGCCAGCAGTAGGCCGGGACAAGAGACCCAGTACTTC. Translation: CASSRPGQETQYF.

The CDR3 nucleotides read TGTGCCAGCAGCCCCTCGGACGGGGTCTACGAGCAGTACTTC. This sequence encodes CASSPSDGVYEQYF. The J gene is TRBJ2-7, the V gene TRBV9, with a weak D call TRBD2 (5 bases). The germline gives CDR1 SGDLS, CDR2 YYNGEE. V shed 4 bases and J shed 3 bases, with 14 bases lying between them. The CDR3 contains 14 residues.

The V gene is TRBV2, the J gene TRBJ1-5; 10 bases match TRBD1. The CDR3 spans 14 residues. V lost 9 bases and J lost 8; bases outside the gene matches: 10. Germline V lookup: CDR1 SNHLY, CDR2 FYNNEI. The CDR3 DNA follows: TGTGCCAGTACTGGGACAGGGGCAATCAAGCCCCAGCATTTT. It yields the protein CASTGTGAIKPQHF.

This clone came up once. The chain employs TRBV27 and TRBJ2-3; TRBD1 aligns across 9 bases. The germline V gene has CDR1 MNHEY and CDR2 SMNVEV (reference sequence). The CDR3 runs 14 residues. V lost 3 bases, J lost 4 bases, and 2 bases stayed unmatched. CDR3 residues: CASSLGQGPDTQYF. The CDR3 nucleotides read TGTGCCAGCAGTTTGGGACAGGGCCCAGATACGCAGTATTTT.

The genes are TRBV5-1 and TRBJ2-5, with 9 positions matching TRBD1. CDR1 and CDR2 (germline): SGHRS, YFSETQ. The CDR3 runs 14 residues. The ends lost 4 bases at V and 11 bases at J; junction bases unmatched: 12. The CDR3 spells CASSRGQGLWEQYF. The DNA of the CDR3 is TGCGCCAGCAGCAGGGGACAGGGACTTTGGGAGCAGTACTTC.

The rearrangement joins TRBV10-3 to TRBJ1-2, with D perhaps matching TRBD1 (6 bases). The CDR3 runs 15 residues. Per germline, CDR1 ENHRY and CDR2 SYGVKD. The V end was cut by 6 bases, the J end by 0 bases, with 14 bases between. In DNA form, the CDR3 reads TGTGCCATCAGAGATGACAGGAGATCTAACTATGGCTACACCTTC. Protein sequence: CAIRDDRRSNYGYTF.

V usage is TRBV28 and J usage is TRBJ2-1; TRBD2 matches 8 bases. The CDR3 sequence is 14 residues long. J was trimmed by 2 bases and V by 5 bases; bases with no gene match: 2. Germline loops: CDR1 MDHEN, CDR2 SYDVKM. The CDR3 DNA reads as TGTGCCAGCAGTCCACTAGCGGCCTACAATGAGCAGTTCTTC. Amino acid sequence: CASSPLAAYNEQFF.

The V and J genes are TRBV19 and TRBJ2-1, with 15 bases identical to TRBD2. The J segment lost 13 bases and the V segment lost 5 bases, leaving 6 bases of the junction unmatched. The CDR3 covers 14 residues. The germline V gene encodes CDR1 LNHDA and CDR2 SQIVND (reference sequence). CDR3 region: CASSPGLAGGNQFF. CDR3 in DNA: TGTGCCAGTAGTCCGGGACTAGCGGGAGGTAATCAGTTCTTC.

This chain uses TRBV20-1 with TRBJ2-7, with TRBD2 as a possible D gene (6 bases). The germline gives CDR1 DFQATT, CDR2 SNEGSKA (reference sequence). V lost 6 bases and J lost 4, with 10 bases in between. This CDR3 comprises 11 residues. This CDR3 is CSAPLAYEQYF. The CDR3, as DNA: TGCAGTGCCCCACTAGCTTACGAGCAGTACTTC.

The chain links TRBV29-1 to TRBJ2-1, with D possibly matching TRBD1 (6 bases). The V gene's germline CDR1 is SQVTM and CDR2 ANQGSEA. This CDR3 is built from 11 residues. The CDR3 region is CGGQNYNEQFF. The CDR3 DNA reads TGCGGCGGACAGAACTACAATGAGCAGTTCTTC.

The chain combines TRBV6-5 with TRBJ1-5; D perhaps matches TRBD1 (6 bases). V lost 6 bases and J 6 bases, leaving 15 bases between the germline ends. The CDR3 totals 14 residues. Looked up from germline, CDR1 is MNHEY and CDR2 is SVGAGI. CDR3 sequence reads: CASRTLQGSQPQHF. The DNA of the CDR3 is TGTGCCAGCAGAACCCTACAGGGATCTCAGCCCCAGCATTTT.

This rearrangement joins TRBV10-3 to TRBJ1-5; 7 bases align to TRBD1. The J segment lost 7 bases and the V segment lost 3 bases, leaving 6 bases of the junction unmatched. This CDR3 has 14 amino acids. Germline V CDR1 and CDR2: ENHRY, SYGVKD. The CDR3 sequence: CAISESGGFQPQHF. CDR3 nucleotide sequence: TGTGCCATCAGTGAATCAGGGGGGTTCCAGCCCCAGCATTTT.

V is TRBV27 and J is TRBJ2-7; 9 bases align to TRBD1. Germline values: CDR1 MNHEY, CDR2 SMNVEV (reference sequence). This CDR3 contains 16 residues. J lost 4 bases, V lost 6 bases, and 13 bases had no gene match. In DNA, the CDR3 is TGTGCCAGCAGGCTTTCCGGGACAGGGATAAGTTACGAGCAGTACTTC. It encodes CASRLSGTGISYEQYF.

This chain connects TRBV19 to TRBJ1-2; D may be TRBD1 (5 bases). Trimming stripped 7 bases from V and 8 bases from J, with 14 bases between. CDR3 size: 12 residues. Germline values: CDR1 LNHDA, CDR2 SQIVND (reference sequence). The CDR3 sequence: CASNWGAEGYTF. CDR3 bases: TGTGCCAGTAACTGGGGCGCGGAAGGCTACACCTTC.

The CDR3 here is CASSLPGQQNTEAFF. The CDR3 bases are TGTGCCAGCAGTCTCCCGGGACAGCAGAACACTGAAGCTTTCTTT. The V and J genes are TRBV25-1 and TRBJ1-1, with 7 bases aligning to TRBD1. The length of the CDR3 is 15 residues. Trimming took 5 bases from V and 1 from J; bases not matched to a gene: 7. Germline lookup yields CDR1 MGHDK and CDR2 SYGVNS.

As for this clone: Other DNA sequences from this sample encode an identical CDR3 as well. The J gene is TRBJ2-7, the V gene TRBV28; D is unclear. In germline, CDR1 is MDHEN, CDR2 SYDVKM. Trimming cost V 6 bases and J 7 bases, with 10 bases left between them. The CDR3 extends over 11 amino acids. CDR3 region: CASSLSREQYF. The CDR3 bases are TGTGCCAGCAGCCTGTCCCGGGAGCAGTACTTC.